Below are 8 T cell receptor beta chains sequenced from a single sample in a study of blood T cell repertoires in COVID-19. Profiled with immunoSEQ multiplex PCR; TCRdb holds only in-frame clones, not every one. The table shows approximately 200,000 clones, with more than 80% occurring only once. The sequenced sample consisted of peripheral blood. The receptors derive from a woman of 80 years or more with COVID-19, enrolled during active disease.

The sample holds one count of this clone. The CDR3 DNA reads as TGTGCCAGCAGCCCCCGACAGAAGGGTATCACTGAAGCTTTCTTT. Protein sequence: CASSPRQKGITEAFF. The rearrangement links TRBV7-3 to TRBJ1-1, with D perhaps TRBD1 (5 bases). V lost 5 bases to trimming and J lost 4 bases, with 17 bases between them. This CDR3 region has 15 residues. The V gene's germline CDR1 is SGHTA and CDR2 FQGTGA. Full variable domain (missing parts from reference TRBV7-3 and TRBJ1-1): GAGVSQTPSNKVTEKGKYVELRCDPISGHTALYWYRQSLGQGPEFLIYFQGTGAADDSGLPNDRFFAVRPEGSVSTLKIQRTERGDSAVYLCASSPRQKGITEAFFGQGTRLTVV.

The chain is built from TRBV5-1 and TRBJ1-5; a weak D match, TRBD1 (5 bases). CDR3 length: 13 amino acids. In germline, CDR1 is SGHRS, CDR2 YFSETQ. Trimming cost V 8 bases and J 0 bases, with 9 bases left between them. CDR3 loop: CASRQSSNQPQHF. DNA for the CDR3: TGCGCCAGTCGACAGTCTAGCAATCAGCCCCAGCATTTT.

This clone appeared once. The rearrangement uses TRBV7-2 and TRBJ1-3; no clear D gene. The length of the CDR3 is 15 residues. V dropped 1 base and J dropped 1 base, with 8 bases sitting between them. Germline V gives CDR1 SGHTA, CDR2 FQGNSA. The CDR3 loop reads CASSLVAGSGNTIYF. Written as DNA, the CDR3 is TGTGCCAGCAGCTTAGTGGCTGGTTCTGGAAACACCATATATTTT.

CDR3 nucleotide sequence: TGTGCCAGCAGCCAAGATCCAACGCAGTACAATGAGCAGTTCTTC. Translated: CASSQDPTQYNEQFF. This rearrangement joins TRBV4-2 to TRBJ2-1; D is ambiguous. The V end lost 0 bases, the J end lost 4 bases, and 10 bases lay between the germline ends. The length of the CDR3 is 15 residues. Germline lookup yields CDR1 LGHNA and CDR2 YNFKEQ.

This chain connects TRBV4-1 to TRBJ2-5, with a tentative D call TRBD2 (5 bases). This CDR3 has 15 residues. V shed 0 bases and J shed 4 bases, with 12 bases lying between them. From germline, CDR1 is MGHRA and CDR2 YSYEKL. The CDR3 loop is CASSQDPGFGETQYF. In DNA form, the CDR3 reads TGCGCCAGCAGCCAAGATCCGGGGTTCGGAGAGACCCAGTACTTC.

This clone was counted only a few times. The rearrangement uses TRBV19 and TRBJ2-5; 7 bases are a match to TRBD2. The CDR3 consists of 15 residues. Germline CDR1 is LNHDA and CDR2 is SQIVND (reference sequence). V gave up 5 bases and J gave up 2 bases; unmatched junction bases: 8. This CDR3 reads CASSLRFGGQETQYF. The DNA of the CDR3 is TGTGCCAGTAGTCTTCGTTTCGGGGGGCAAGAGACCCAGTACTTC.

The genes are TRBV10-3 and TRBJ1-6; D is uncertain. Germline CDR1 is ENHRY and CDR2 is SYGVKD. The CDR3 sequence is 13 residues long. The V end was cut by 8 bases, the J end by 10 bases, with 15 bases between. The CDR3 loop is CAIGLGEESPLHF. CDR3 in DNA: TGTGCCATCGGGCTGGGAGAGGAATCACCCCTCCACTTT.

The genes are TRBV9 and TRBJ2-1; tentatively, D is TRBD2 (6 bases). V was clipped by 1 base and J by 4 bases, with 15 bases between them. From germline, CDR1 is SGDLS and CDR2 YYNGEE. The CDR3 totals 16 residues. This CDR3 reads CASSVWGGDGYNEQFF. As DNA, the CDR3 is TGTGCCAGCAGCGTATGGGGCGGGGACGGATACAATGAGCAGTTCTTC.